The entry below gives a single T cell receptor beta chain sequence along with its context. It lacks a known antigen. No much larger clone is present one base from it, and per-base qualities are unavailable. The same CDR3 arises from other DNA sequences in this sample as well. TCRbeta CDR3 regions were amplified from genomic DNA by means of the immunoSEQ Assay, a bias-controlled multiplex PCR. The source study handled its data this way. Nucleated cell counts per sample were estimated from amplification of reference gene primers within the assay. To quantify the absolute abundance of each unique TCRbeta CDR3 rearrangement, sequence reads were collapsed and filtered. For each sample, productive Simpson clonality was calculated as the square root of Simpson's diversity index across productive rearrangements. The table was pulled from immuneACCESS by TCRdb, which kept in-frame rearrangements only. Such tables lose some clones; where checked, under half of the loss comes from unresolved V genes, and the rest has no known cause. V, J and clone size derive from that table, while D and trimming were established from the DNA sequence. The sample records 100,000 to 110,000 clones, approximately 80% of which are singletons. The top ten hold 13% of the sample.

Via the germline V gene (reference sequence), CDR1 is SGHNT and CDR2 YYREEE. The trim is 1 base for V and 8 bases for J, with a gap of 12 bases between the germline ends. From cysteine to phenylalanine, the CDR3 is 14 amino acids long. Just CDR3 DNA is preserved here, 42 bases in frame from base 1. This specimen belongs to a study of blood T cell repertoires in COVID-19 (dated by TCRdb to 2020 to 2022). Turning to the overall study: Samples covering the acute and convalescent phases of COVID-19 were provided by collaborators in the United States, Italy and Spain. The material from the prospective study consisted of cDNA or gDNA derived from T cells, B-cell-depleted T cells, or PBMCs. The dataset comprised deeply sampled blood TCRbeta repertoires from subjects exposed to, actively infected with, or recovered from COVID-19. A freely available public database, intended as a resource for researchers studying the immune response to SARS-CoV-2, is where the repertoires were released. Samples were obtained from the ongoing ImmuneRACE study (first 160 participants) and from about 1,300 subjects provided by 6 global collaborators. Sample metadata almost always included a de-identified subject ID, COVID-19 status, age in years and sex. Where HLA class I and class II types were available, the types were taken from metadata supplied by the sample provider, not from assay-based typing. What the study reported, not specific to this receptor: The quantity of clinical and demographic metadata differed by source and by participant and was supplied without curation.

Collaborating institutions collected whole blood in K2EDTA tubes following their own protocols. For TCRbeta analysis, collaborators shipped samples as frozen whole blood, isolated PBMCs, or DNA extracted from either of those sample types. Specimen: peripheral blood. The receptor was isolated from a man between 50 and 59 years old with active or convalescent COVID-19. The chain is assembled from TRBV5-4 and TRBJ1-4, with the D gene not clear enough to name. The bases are TGTGCCAGCAGCTTGTACGGGGTGGAAGAAAAACTGTTTTTT. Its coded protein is CASSLYGVEEKLFF.